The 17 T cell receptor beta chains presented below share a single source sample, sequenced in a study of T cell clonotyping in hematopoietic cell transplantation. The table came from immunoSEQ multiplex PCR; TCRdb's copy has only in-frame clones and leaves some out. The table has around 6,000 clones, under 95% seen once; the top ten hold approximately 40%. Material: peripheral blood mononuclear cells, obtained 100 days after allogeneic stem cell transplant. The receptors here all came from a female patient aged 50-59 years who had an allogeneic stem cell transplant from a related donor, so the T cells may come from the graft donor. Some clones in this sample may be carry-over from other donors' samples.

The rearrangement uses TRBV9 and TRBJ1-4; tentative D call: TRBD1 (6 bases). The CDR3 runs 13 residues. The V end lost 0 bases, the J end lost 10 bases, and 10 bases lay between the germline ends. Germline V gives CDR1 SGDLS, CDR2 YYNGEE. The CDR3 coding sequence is TGTGCCAGCAGCGTAGAGGGGGTGGGAAAACTGTTTTTT. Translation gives CASSVEGVGKLFF.

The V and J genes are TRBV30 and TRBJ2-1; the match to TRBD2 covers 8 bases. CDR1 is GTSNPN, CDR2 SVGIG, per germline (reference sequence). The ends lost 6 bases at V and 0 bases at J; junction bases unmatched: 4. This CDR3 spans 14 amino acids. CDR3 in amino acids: CACSGGPSYNEQFF. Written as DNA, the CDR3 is TGTGCCTGCTCGGGAGGGCCCTCCTACAATGAGCAGTTCTTC.

In DNA, the CDR3 is TGTGCCAGCAGTTTACTCACCGGTGTTGAAGCTTTCTTT. As protein: CASSLLTGVEAFF. The V gene is TRBV28, the J gene TRBJ1-1, with unresolved D. V shed 2 bases and J shed 7 bases, with 11 bases lying between them. Germline loops: CDR1 MDHEN, CDR2 SYDVKM. The CDR3 is made up of 13 amino acids.

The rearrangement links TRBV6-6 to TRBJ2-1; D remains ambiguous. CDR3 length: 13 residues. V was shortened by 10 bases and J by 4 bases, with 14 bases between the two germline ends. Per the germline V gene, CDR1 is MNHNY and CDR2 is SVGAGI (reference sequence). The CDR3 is CATLESLYNEQFF. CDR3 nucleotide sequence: TGTGCCACCCTAGAGTCCCTTTACAATGAGCAGTTCTTC.

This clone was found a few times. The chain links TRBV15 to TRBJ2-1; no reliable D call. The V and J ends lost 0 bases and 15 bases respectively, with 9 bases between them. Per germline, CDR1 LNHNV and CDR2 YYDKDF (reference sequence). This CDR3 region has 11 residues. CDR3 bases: TGTGCCACCAGCAGAGAGTTAATTACGTTCTTC. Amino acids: CATSRELITFF.

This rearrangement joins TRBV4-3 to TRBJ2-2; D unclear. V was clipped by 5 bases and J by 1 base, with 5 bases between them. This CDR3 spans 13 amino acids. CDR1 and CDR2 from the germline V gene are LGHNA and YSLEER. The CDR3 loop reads CASSNRNTGELFF. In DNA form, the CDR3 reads TGCGCCAGCAGCAACCGGAACACCGGGGAGCTGTTTTTT.

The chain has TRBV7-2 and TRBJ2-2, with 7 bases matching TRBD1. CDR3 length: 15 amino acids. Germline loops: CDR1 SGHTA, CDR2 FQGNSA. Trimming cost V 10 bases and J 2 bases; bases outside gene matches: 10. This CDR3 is CAIVSGQINTGELFF. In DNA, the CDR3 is TGTGCCATCGTCTCGGGACAGATTAACACCGGGGAGCTGTTTTTT.

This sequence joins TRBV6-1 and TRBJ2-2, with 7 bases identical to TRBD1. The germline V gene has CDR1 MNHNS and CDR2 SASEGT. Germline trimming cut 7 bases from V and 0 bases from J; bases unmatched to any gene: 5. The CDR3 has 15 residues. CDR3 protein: CASTGTAPNTGELFF. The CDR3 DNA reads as TGTGCCAGCACCGGGACAGCTCCGAACACCGGGGAGCTGTTTTTT.

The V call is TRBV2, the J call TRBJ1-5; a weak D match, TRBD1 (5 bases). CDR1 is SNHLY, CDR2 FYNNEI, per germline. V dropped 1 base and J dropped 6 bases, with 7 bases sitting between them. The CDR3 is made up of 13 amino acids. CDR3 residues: CASSEEGIQPQHF. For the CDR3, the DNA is TGTGCCAGCAGTGAAGAGGGGATTCAGCCCCAGCATTTT.

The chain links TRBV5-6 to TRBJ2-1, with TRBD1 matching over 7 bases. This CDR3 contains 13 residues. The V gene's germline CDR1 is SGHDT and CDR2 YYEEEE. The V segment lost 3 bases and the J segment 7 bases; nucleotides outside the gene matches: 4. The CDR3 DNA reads TGTGCCAGCAGCTCAGGGACAGAAAATGAGCAGTTCTTC. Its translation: CASSSGTENEQFF.

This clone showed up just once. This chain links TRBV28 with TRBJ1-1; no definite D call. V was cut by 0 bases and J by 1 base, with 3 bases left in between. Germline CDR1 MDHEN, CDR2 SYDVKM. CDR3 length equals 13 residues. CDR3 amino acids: CASSLWENTEAFF. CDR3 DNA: TGTGCCAGCAGTTTATGGGAGAACACTGAAGCTTTCTTT.

This CDR3 is CASSDQGPLNTEAFF. The CDR3 region has the DNA TGCGCCAGCAGCGACCAGGGGCCCTTGAACACTGAAGCTTTCTTT. This rearrangement joins TRBV5-1 to TRBJ1-1, with a weak D call TRBD1 (6 bases). This CDR3 is built from 15 residues. The germline V gene has CDR1 SGHRS and CDR2 YFSETQ. V was cut by 4 bases and J by 0 bases, with 13 bases left in between.

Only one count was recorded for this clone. The CDR3 nucleotides read TGTGCCAGCAGCGTAGCGGACACCCGCAGCGGCTACACCTTC. Amino acids: CASSVADTRSGYTF. The V and J genes are TRBV9 and TRBJ1-2; a weak D match, TRBD1 (5 bases). The germline V gene has CDR1 SGDLS and CDR2 YYNGEE. V shed 0 bases and J shed 8 bases, with 14 bases lying between them. This CDR3 spans 14 amino acids.

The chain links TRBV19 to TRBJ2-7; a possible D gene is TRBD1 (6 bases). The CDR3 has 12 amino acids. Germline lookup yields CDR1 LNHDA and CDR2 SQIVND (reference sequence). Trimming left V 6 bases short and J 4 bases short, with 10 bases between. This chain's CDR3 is CASRGTFYEQYF. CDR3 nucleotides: TGTGCCAGTAGGGGGACATTTTACGAGCAGTACTTC. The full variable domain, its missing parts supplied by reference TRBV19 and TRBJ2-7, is DGGITQSPKYLFRKEGQNVTLSCEQNLNHDAMYWYRQDPGQGLRLIYYSQIVNDFQKGDIAEGYSVSREKKESFPLTVTSAQKNPTAFYLCASRGTFYEQYFGPGTRLTVT.

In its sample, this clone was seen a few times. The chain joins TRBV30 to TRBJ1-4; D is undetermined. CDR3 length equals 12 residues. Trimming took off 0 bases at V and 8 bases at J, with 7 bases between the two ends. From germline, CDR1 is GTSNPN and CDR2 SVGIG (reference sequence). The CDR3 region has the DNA TGTGCCTGGAGTGTACTGCGAGAAAAACTGTTTTTT. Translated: CAWSVLREKLFF. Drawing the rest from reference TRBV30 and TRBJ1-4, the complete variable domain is SQTIHQWPATLVQPVGSPLSLECTVEGTSNPNLYWYRQAAGRGLQLLFYSVGIGQISSEVPQNLSASRPQDRQFILSSKKLLLSDSGFYLCAWSVLREKLFFGSGTQLSVL.

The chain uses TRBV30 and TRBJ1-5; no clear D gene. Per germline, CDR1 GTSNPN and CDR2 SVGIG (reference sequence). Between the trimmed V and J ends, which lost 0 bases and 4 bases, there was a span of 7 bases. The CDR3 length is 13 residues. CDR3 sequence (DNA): TGTGCCTGGAGTGTTTACGGAAATCAGCCCCAGCATTTT. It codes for CAWSVYGNQPQHF.

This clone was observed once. CDR3 nucleotide sequence: TGTGCCAGCAGCCAAGGCTTTTCAGGGGTTGAAAAACTGTTTTTT. Residues: CASSQGFSGVEKLFF. V and J are TRBV4-2 and TRBJ1-4; a possible D gene is TRBD1 (6 bases). CDR3 size: 15 residues. CDR1 and CDR2 from the germline V gene are LGHNA and YNFKEQ. V gave up 1 base and J gave up 7 bases, with 13 bases separating them.